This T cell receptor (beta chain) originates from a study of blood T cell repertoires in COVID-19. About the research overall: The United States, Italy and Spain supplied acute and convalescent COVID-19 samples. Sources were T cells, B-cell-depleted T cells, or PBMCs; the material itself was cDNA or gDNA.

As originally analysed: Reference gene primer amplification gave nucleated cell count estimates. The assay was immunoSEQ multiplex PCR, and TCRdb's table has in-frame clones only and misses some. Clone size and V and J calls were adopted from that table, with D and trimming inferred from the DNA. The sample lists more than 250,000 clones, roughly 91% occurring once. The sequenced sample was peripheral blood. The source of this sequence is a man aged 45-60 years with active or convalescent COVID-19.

CDR3: CASTLTPGLPSKQFF. The CDR3 coding sequence is TGTGCCAGCACCCTAACCCCCGGACTACCCTCTAAGCAGTTCTTC. V is TRBV6-5 and J is TRBJ2-1; perhaps TRBD2 as D (6 bases). Germline-derived CDR1 and CDR2 are MNHEY and SVGAGI. CDR3 length equals 15 residues. The V gene lost 7 bases and the J gene lost 11 bases, with 24 bases spanning the gap.